The 30 T cell receptor beta chains below all came from one sample that was sequenced in a study of shared clonotypes between healthy human individuals. Naive CD8 populations comprised CD45RO-negative cells positively selected for CCR7, excluding terminally differentiated effector memory CD45RA+ cells. Some clones are missing from TCRdb's copy, which holds only in-frame ones; the method was immunoSEQ multiplex PCR. This sample carries about 2.1 million clones, just under 95% of them seen once, and the ten largest clones take less than 2%. The sequenced sample was naive CD8+ T cells from PBMCs. Receptor source: a man between 18 and 35 years old in good health. Some clones in this sample may be carry-over from other donors' samples.

J is TRBJ2-7 and V is TRBV27; no definite D call. The germline V gene has CDR1 MNHEY and CDR2 SMNVEV (reference sequence). The CDR3 is 14 amino acids. V was clipped by 2 bases and J by 4 bases, with 12 bases between them. CDR3 coding DNA: TGTGCCAGCAGTTTAGTCTACCAGAGTTACGAGCAGTACTTC. It codes for CASSLVYQSYEQYF.

This chain links TRBV12-2 with TRBJ2-7; the table's D call, TRBD2, has no DNA check behind it. TRBV12-2 is tagged as a pseudogene. This CDR3 is 18 amino acids long. CDR3 in amino acids: CASRLARTSGMISREQYF. The CDR3 nucleotides are TGTGCAAGTCGCTTAGCGCGGACTAGCGGGATGATCTCTCGCGAGCAGTACTTC.

This chain connects TRBV7-9 to TRBJ2-1; 7 bases align to TRBD1. Germline V gene sequence: CDR1 SEHNR, CDR2 FQNEAQ (reference sequence). The junction had 0 bases not matched to a gene; V was cut back by 5 bases and J by 5 bases. The CDR3 extends over 12 amino acids. As DNA, the CDR3 is TGTGCCAGCAGCGGGACAGACAATGAGCAGTTCTTC. Amino acids: CASSGTDNEQFF.

V and J are TRBV7-9 and TRBJ2-2; TRBD1 matches 7 bases. The length of the CDR3 is 15 residues. Germline CDR1 is SEHNR and CDR2 is FQNEAQ (reference sequence). With V trimmed by 5 bases and J by 6 bases, 9 bases remained unmatched. The CDR3 nucleotides are TGTGCCAGCAGCCCACACCCAACAGGGGCCGGGGAGCTGTTTTTT. Protein product: CASSPHPTGAGELFF.

The chain has TRBV28 and TRBJ2-2, with TRBD2 matching over 7 bases. Germline V gene sequence: CDR1 MDHEN, CDR2 SYDVKM. This CDR3 region has 15 residues. With V trimmed by 6 bases and J by 7 bases, 11 bases remained unmatched. CDR3 protein: CASRSDSERGGELFF. The CDR3 DNA follows: TGTGCCAGCAGATCCGACAGCGAGCGGGGCGGGGAGCTGTTTTTT.

J is TRBJ2-5 and V is TRBV28, with 11 bases identical to TRBD1. Per the germline V gene, CDR1 is MDHEN and CDR2 is SYDVKM. J was trimmed by 5 bases and V by 6 bases; bases with no gene match: 8. The CDR3 is 15 amino acids. The CDR3 loop reads CASSSGQGARETQYF. The CDR3 nucleotides are TGTGCCAGCAGCTCCGGACAGGGGGCTAGGGAGACCCAGTACTTC.

V gene TRBV28 combines with J gene TRBJ2-7; D unresolved. V was cut by 6 bases and J by 2 bases, with 17 bases left in between. CDR3 length equals 15 residues. Germline values: CDR1 MDHEN, CDR2 SYDVKM. CDR3 loop: CASSPLRVTTYEQYF. The CDR3 coding sequence is TGTGCCAGCAGCCCTCTCCGGGTGACAACCTACGAGCAGTACTTC.

The genes are TRBV7-9 and TRBJ2-2, with D unresolved. The CDR3 sequence is 16 residues long. The germline V gene encodes CDR1 SEHNR and CDR2 FQNEAQ (reference sequence). Trimming pared 1 base from V and 4 bases from J, leaving 13 bases between. The CDR3 DNA follows: TGTGCCAGCAGCTTAGGGCGAAGTTTTAGCACCGGGGAGCTGTTTTTT. The encoded protein is CASSLGRSFSTGELFF.

The V call is TRBV18, the J call TRBJ2-7; no clear D gene. Trimming cost V 2 bases and J 6 bases, with 20 bases left between them. Germline lookup yields CDR1 KGHSH and CDR2 LQKENI. This CDR3 is 16 amino acids long. The CDR3 DNA is TGTGCCAGCTCACCAGGAACACCCACGGACCTCTCCGAGCAGTACTTC. This translates into CASSPGTPTDLSEQYF.

V is TRBV11-2 and J is TRBJ2-4; no reliable D call. Germline V CDR1 and CDR2: SGHAT, FQNNGV. V was trimmed by 4 bases and J by 4 bases, leaving 5 bases between them. The CDR3 is 12 residues long. The CDR3 coding sequence is TGTGCCAGCAGCTCACAAAAAAACATTCAGTACTTC. Translation: CASSSQKNIQYF.

The chain joins TRBV27 to TRBJ2-1; 7 positions match TRBD2. The CDR3 is 15 residues long. Looked up from germline, CDR1 is MNHEY and CDR2 is SMNVEV (reference sequence). Trimming took 5 bases from V and 7 from J; bases not matched to a gene: 11. The CDR3 nucleotides read TGTGCCAGCAGTATCCTACCGGGAGGTTGGAATGAGCAGTTCTTC. Translation: CASSILPGGWNEQFF.

The chain carries TRBV28 and TRBJ1-6, with D perhaps TRBD1 (5 bases). The ends were cut back, 3 bases at V and 13 bases at J, with 13 bases in the middle. The CDR3 contains 13 residues. Germline loops: CDR1 MDHEN, CDR2 SYDVKM. The CDR3 sequence is CASSFGFGTPLHF. Here the CDR3 DNA reads TGTGCCAGCAGTTTTGGTTTTGGGACCCCCCTCCACTTT.

The chain carries TRBV9 and TRBJ2-7; TRBD1 matches at 10 bases. Germline trimming cut 3 bases from V and 5 bases from J; bases unmatched to any gene: 5. Germline assignment: CDR1 SGDLS and CDR2 YYNGEE. The CDR3 is 14 amino acids. The CDR3 DNA sequence: TGTGCCAGCAGCGGACCTGGGACAGGGGACGAGCAGTACTTC. It specifies CASSGPGTGDEQYF.

As concerns this clone: Other DNA variants within this sample encode the same CDR3. The chain carries TRBV27 and TRBJ2-7; 9 bases align to TRBD1. Germline CDR1 and CDR2: MNHEY and SMNVEV (reference sequence). CDR3 length: 14 residues. V shed 2 bases, J shed 3 bases, and the junction held 2 bases outside the gene matches. CDR3 sequence: CASSLGTGLYEQYF. CDR3 bases: TGTGCCAGCAGTTTAGGGACAGGGCTCTACGAGCAGTACTTC.

To note about this clone: At one end the junction does not follow the germline gene, possibly because of a read error. V usage is TRBV20-1 and J usage is TRBJ1-1; weak D call: TRBD1 (6 bases). CDR1 and CDR2 (germline): DFQATT, SNEGSKA (reference sequence). The CDR3 sequence is 11 residues long. The CDR3 spells CSARDRPEAFF. The CDR3 bases are TGCAGTGCGAGAGACAGGCCTGAAGCTTTCTTT.

The rearrangement links TRBV7-6 to TRBJ2-7; tentative D call: TRBD2 (6 bases). Deletions cut 0 bases from V and 1 base from J, with 16 bases between. Germline V lookup: CDR1 SGHVS, CDR2 FNYEAQ. The CDR3 spans 17 residues. The CDR3 nucleotides are TGTGCCAGCAGCTTAGCGCTCGGGCGGGGCCCGTCCTACGAGCAGTACTTC. It is translated as CASSLALGRGPSYEQYF.

On this clone: At the DNA level, this CDR3 is encoded by other sequences in the same sample as well. The gene calls are TRBV15 and TRBJ2-1; D is possibly TRBD2 (6 bases). The CDR3 runs 15 residues. Trimming pared 1 base from V and 0 bases from J, leaving 7 bases between. The V gene's germline CDR1 is LNHNV and CDR2 YYDKDF (reference sequence). CDR3 amino acids: CATSRAGSSYNEQFF. The CDR3 DNA sequence: TGTGCCACCAGCAGAGCCGGGAGCTCCTACAATGAGCAGTTCTTC.

The rearrangement joins TRBV28 to TRBJ2-7; the match to TRBD1 covers 7 bases. The CDR3 runs 14 residues. Germline CDR1 MDHEN, CDR2 SYDVKM. After removal of 5 bases from V and 2 bases from J, the junction contained 6 bases not matched to a gene. The CDR3 coding sequence is TGTGCCAGCAGTACAGGACAGGTCGCCTACGAGCAGTACTTC. Encoded protein: CASSTGQVAYEQYF.

The chain's CDR3 is CASSWDGAGVTDTQYF. The CDR3 DNA is TGCGCCAGCAGCTGGGATGGAGCGGGAGTAACAGATACGCAGTATTTT. The chain recombines TRBV5-1 with TRBJ2-3; 8 bases fit TRBD2. Germline loops: CDR1 SGHRS, CDR2 YFSETQ. With V trimmed by 3 bases and J by 3 bases, 9 bases remained unmatched. The CDR3 runs to 16 residues.

This clone was seen only once. V is TRBV7-3 and J is TRBJ2-1; 10 nucleotides line up with TRBD2. CDR3 length: 15 residues. Looked up from germline, CDR1 is SGHTA and CDR2 is FQGTGA. Trimming at V came to 5 bases and at J to 7 bases, leaving 8 bases not matched to a gene. Written as DNA, the CDR3 is TGTGCCAGCAGCCCTCTAGCGGGAGTGAATAATGAGCAGTTCTTC. Protein sequence: CASSPLAGVNNEQFF.

In its sample, this clone was seen once. The genes are TRBV4-1 and TRBJ2-1; 9 bases map to TRBD2. The J segment lost 5 bases and the V segment lost 2 bases, leaving 16 bases of the junction unmatched. Germline V CDR1 and CDR2: MGHRA, YSYEKL. The CDR3 extends over 19 amino acids. The DNA for the CDR3 is TGCGCCAGCAGCCAAATTGAGGGGCCTGCGGGAGGGACAGACAATGAGCAGTTCTTC. Protein sequence: CASSQIEGPAGGTDNEQFF.

The chain combines TRBV28 with TRBJ1-2; D uncertain. V shed 1 base and J shed 6 bases, with 12 bases lying between them. The CDR3 consists of 14 residues. Germline CDR1 MDHEN, CDR2 SYDVKM. CDR3 sequence: CASSLFKNTDGYTF. CDR3 coding DNA: TGTGCCAGCAGTTTATTTAAAAACACGGATGGCTACACCTTC.

V and J are TRBV30 and TRBJ2-3; TRBD1 aligns across 7 bases. The CDR3 totals 15 residues. V dropped 3 bases and J dropped 5; count of bases not matched to a gene: 11. Germline loops: CDR1 GTSNPN, CDR2 SVGIG (reference sequence). CDR3 protein: CAWSEDDRVGDTQYF. The CDR3 DNA follows: TGTGCCTGGAGCGAAGACGACAGGGTGGGAGATACGCAGTATTTT.

The rearrangement links TRBV2 to TRBJ2-1, with D possibly being TRBD1 or TRBD2 (5 bases each). The CDR3 is 15 amino acids. V lost 4 bases, J lost 3 bases, and 13 bases lay in between. Per the germline V gene, CDR1 is SNHLY and CDR2 is FYNNEI. As DNA, the CDR3 is TGTGCCAGCAGTGCCCTTGGGACGGGCTACAATGAGCAGTTCTTC. Translating it yields CASSALGTGYNEQFF. Combining the CDR3 with reference TRBV2 and TRBJ2-1 gives the whole variable domain EPEVTQTPSHQVTQMGQEVILRCVPISNHLYFYWYRQILGQKVEFLVSFYNNEISEKSEIFDDQFSVERPDGSNFTLKIRSTKLEDSAMYFCASSALGTGYNEQFFGPGTRLTVL.

The rearrangement uses TRBV27 and TRBJ2-7; D gene uncertain. Germline values: CDR1 MNHEY, CDR2 SMNVEV (reference sequence). V lost 6 bases to trimming and J lost 7 bases, with 19 bases between them. This CDR3 spans 14 amino acids. CDR3 nucleotides: TGTGCCAGCAGCCCTTATAGGATAGGGCGAGAGCAGTACTTC. This sequence encodes CASSPYRIGREQYF.

The rearrangement links TRBV9 to TRBJ1-2; possibly TRBD1 for D (5 bases). CDR1 is SGDLS and CDR2 is YYNGEE in the germline V gene. The CDR3 spans 13 residues. Trimming took off 4 bases at V and 8 bases at J, with 15 bases between the two ends. The CDR3 DNA reads TGTGCCAGCAGCTTCACTGACGGGGACGGCTACACCTTC. This translates into CASSFTDGDGYTF.

This clone was detected once. The chain joins TRBV25-1 to TRBJ1-3, with 7 nucleotides matching TRBD1. Unmatched junction bases numbered 7, after V lost 2 bases and J lost 0 bases. CDR3 length: 17 amino acids. The germline V gene encodes CDR1 MGHDK and CDR2 SYGVNS. The CDR3 sequence: CASSETRQGISGNTIYF. The CDR3 DNA follows: TGTGCCAGCAGTGAAACACGACAGGGAATCTCTGGAAACACCATATATTTT.

The chain is built from TRBV7-9 and TRBJ1-4; no definite D call. V gave up 5 bases and J gave up 8 bases, with 18 bases separating them. This CDR3 spans 15 amino acids. CDR1 SEHNR and CDR2 FQNEAQ come from the germline V gene (reference sequence). The CDR3 spells CASSPTKALYEKLFF. For the CDR3, the DNA is TGTGCCAGCAGCCCTACGAAGGCATTATACGAAAAACTGTTTTTT.

This chain uses TRBV29-1 with TRBJ1-2, with D maybe TRBD1 (5 bases). Germline CDR1 and CDR2: SQVTM and ANQGSEA. V shed 5 bases and J shed 6 bases, with 10 bases lying between them. The CDR3 runs to 11 residues. The CDR3 spells CSVPGLDGYTF. DNA for the CDR3: TGCAGCGTTCCAGGGCTTGATGGCTACACCTTC.

The rearrangement links TRBV10-1 to TRBJ2-1; weak D call: TRBD2 (5 bases). This CDR3 is 13 amino acids long. Per germline, CDR1 WNHNN and CDR2 SYGVQD (reference sequence). V was shortened by 8 bases and J by 10 bases, with 18 bases between the two germline ends. CDR3 sequence: CASAGLAGREQFF. CDR3 sequence (DNA): TGCGCCAGCGCAGGCCTAGCCGGTCGGGAGCAGTTCTTC.